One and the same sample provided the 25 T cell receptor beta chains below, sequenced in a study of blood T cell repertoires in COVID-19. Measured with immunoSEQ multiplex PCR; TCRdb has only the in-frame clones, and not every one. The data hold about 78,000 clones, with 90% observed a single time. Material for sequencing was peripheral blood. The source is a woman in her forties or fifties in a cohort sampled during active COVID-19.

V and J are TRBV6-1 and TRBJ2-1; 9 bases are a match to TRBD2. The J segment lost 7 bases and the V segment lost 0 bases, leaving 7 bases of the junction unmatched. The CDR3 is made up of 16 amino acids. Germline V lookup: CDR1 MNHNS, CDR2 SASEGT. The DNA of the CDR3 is TGTGCCAGCAGTGAAGCGGGTAGCGGGAGACCAAATGAGCAGTTCTTC. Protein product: CASSEAGSGRPNEQFF.

CDR3 region: CASSQMGGSDYGYTF. CDR3 nucleotides: TGTGCCAGCAGTCAAATGGGGGGAAGTGACTATGGCTACACCTTC. V and J are TRBV3-1 (or the pseudogene TRBV3-2) and TRBJ1-2; perhaps TRBD1 as D (5 bases). Germline V CDR1 and CDR2: LGHDT, YNNKEL (reference sequence). CDR3 length equals 15 residues. Trimming took 6 bases from V and 3 from J, leaving 17 bases between them.

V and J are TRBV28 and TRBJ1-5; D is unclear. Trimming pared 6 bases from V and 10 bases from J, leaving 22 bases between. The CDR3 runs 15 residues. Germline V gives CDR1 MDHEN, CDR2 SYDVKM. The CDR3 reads CASRTEEYLRIPQHF. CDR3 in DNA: TGTGCCAGCAGAACCGAGGAGTATTTAAGGATACCCCAGCATTTT.

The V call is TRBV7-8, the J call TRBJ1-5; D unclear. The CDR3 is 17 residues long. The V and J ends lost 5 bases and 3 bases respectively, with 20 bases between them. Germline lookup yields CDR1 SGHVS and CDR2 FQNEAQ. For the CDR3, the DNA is TGTGCCAGCAGCCCAAGGGTGTCTGGGAGGGACAATCAGCCCCAGCATTTT. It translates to CASSPRVSGRDNQPQHF. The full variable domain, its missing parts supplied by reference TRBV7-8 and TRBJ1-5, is GAGVSQSPRYKVAKRGQDVALRCDPISGHVSLFWYQQALGQGPEFLTYFQNEAQLDKSGLPSDRFFAERPEGSVSTLKIQRTQQEDSAVYLCASSPRVSGRDNQPQHFGDGTRLSIL.

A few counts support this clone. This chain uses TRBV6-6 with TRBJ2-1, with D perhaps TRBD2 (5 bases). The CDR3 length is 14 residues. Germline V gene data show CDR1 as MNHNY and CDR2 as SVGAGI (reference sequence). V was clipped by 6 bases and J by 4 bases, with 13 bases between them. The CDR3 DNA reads TGTGCCAGCAGAGGAGACTATACTTACAATGAGCAGTTCTTC. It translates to CASRGDYTYNEQFF.

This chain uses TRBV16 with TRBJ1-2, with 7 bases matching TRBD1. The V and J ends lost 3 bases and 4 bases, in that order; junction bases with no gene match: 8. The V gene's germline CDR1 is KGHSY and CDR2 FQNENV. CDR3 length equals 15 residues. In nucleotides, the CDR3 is TGTGCCAGCAGCCATTCGCCAGGGGGGAGCTATGGCTACACCTTC. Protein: CASSHSPGGSYGYTF.

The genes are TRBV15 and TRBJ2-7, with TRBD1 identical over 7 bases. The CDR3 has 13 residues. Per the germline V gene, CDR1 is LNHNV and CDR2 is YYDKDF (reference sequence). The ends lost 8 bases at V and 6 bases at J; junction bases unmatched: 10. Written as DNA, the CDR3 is TGTGCCACCTCAACAGGGGCGCTCTCCGAGCAGTACTTC. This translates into CATSTGALSEQYF. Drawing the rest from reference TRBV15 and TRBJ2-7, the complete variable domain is DAMVIQNPRYQVTQFGKPVTLSCSQTLNHNVMYWYQQKSSQAPKLLFHYYDKDFNNEADTPDNFQSRRPNTSFCFLDIRSPGLGDTAMYLCATSTGALSEQYFGPGTRLTVT.

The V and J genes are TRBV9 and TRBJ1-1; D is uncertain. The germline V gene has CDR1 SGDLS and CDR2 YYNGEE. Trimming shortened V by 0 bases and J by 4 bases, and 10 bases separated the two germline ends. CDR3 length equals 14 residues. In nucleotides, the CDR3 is TGTGCCAGCAGCGTAGAGCGGGGAGGCACTGAAGCTTTCTTT. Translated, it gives CASSVERGGTEAFF.

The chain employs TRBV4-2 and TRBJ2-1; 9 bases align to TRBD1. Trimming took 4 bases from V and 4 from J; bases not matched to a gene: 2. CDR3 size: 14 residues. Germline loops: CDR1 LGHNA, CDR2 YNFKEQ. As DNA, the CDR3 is TGTGCCAGCAGCCCACAGGGGGCTTACAATGAGCAGTTCTTC. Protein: CASSPQGAYNEQFF.

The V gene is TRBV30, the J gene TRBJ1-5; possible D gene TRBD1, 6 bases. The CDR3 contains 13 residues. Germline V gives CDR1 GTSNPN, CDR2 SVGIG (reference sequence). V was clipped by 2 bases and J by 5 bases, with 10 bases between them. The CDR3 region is CAWSRSGDQPQHF. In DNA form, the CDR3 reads TGTGCCTGGAGTCGTTCAGGGGATCAGCCCCAGCATTTT.

In nucleotides, the CDR3 is TGCGCCAGCAGACCTAACAGGGCCCACACTGAAGCTTTCTTT. It specifies CASRPNRAHTEAFF. This rearrangement joins TRBV10-1 to TRBJ1-1; possible D gene TRBD1, 6 bases. From germline, CDR1 is WNHNN and CDR2 SYGVQD (reference sequence). CDR3 length equals 14 residues. V was shortened by 6 bases and J by 3 bases, with 14 bases between the two germline ends.

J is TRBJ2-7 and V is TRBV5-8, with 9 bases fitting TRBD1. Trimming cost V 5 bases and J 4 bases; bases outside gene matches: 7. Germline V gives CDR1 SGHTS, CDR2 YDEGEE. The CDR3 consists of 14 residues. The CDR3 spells CASRSGQGMYEQYF. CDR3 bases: TGTGCCAGCAGATCGGGACAGGGAATGTACGAGCAGTACTTC.

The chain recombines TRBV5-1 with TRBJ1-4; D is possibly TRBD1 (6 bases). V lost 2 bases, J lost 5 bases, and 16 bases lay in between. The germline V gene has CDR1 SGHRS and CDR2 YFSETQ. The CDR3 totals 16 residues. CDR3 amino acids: CASSFNGDMGNEKLFF. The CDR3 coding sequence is TGCGCCAGCAGCTTCAACGGGGACATGGGGAATGAAAAACTGTTTTTT.

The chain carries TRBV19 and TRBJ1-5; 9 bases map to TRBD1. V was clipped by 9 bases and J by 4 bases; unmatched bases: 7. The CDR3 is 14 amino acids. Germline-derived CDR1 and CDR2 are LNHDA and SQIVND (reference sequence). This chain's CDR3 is CARPGQGKNQPQHF. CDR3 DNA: TGTGCCAGGCCGGGACAGGGAAAGAATCAGCCCCAGCATTTT.

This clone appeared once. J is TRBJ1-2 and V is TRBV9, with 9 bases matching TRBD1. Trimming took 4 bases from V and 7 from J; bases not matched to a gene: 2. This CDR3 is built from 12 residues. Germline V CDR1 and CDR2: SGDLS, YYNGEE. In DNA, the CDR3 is TGTGCCAGCAGCTTGGGACAGGGTGGCTACACCTTC. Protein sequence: CASSLGQGGYTF.

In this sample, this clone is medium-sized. For the CDR3, the DNA is TGCGCCAGCAGCTTTAATGCCGGGGAGCTGTTTTTT. Translating gives CASSFNAGELFF. This chain links TRBV5-1 with TRBJ2-2; D unresolved. The V and J ends lost 2 bases and 6 bases respectively, with 5 bases between them. This CDR3 contains 12 residues. Germline assignment: CDR1 SGHRS and CDR2 YFSETQ.

CDR3 DNA: TGCAGCGTTGATCTTGGACTATCCTATGGCTACACCTTC. Its protein is CSVDLGLSYGYTF. The gene calls are TRBV29-1 and TRBJ1-2; D is unresolved. Germline loops: CDR1 SQVTM, CDR2 ANQGSEA. CDR3 length equals 13 residues. Trimming left V 3 bases short and J 4 bases short, with 12 bases between.

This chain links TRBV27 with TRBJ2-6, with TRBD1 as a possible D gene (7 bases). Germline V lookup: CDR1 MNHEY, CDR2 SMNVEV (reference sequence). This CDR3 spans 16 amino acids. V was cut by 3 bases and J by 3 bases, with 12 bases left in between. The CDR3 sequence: CASSLEGAGGANVLTF. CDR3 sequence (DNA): TGTGCCAGCAGTTTGGAGGGGGCGGGTGGGGCCAACGTCCTGACTTTC.

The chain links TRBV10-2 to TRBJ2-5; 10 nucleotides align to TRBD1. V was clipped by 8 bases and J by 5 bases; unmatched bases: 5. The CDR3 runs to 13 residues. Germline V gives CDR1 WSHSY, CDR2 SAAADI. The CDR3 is CASRDRGDETQYF. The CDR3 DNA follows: TGCGCCAGCCGGGACAGGGGCGACGAGACCCAGTACTTC.

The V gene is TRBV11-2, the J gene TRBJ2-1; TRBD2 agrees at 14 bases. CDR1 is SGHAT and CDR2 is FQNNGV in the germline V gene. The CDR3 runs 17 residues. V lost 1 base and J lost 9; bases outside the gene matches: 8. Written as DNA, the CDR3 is TGTGCCAGCAGCTTAGTAGGGACTAGCGGGAGTGGTGGTGAGCAGTTCTTC. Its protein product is CASSLVGTSGSGGEQFF.

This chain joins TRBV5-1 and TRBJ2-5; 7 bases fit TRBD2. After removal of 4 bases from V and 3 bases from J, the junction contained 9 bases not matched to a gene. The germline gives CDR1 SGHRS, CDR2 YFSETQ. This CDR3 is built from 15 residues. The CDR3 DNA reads TGCGCCAGCAGCCCCGGGGCTAGCGGTAAAGAGACCCAGTACTTC. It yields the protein CASSPGASGKETQYF.

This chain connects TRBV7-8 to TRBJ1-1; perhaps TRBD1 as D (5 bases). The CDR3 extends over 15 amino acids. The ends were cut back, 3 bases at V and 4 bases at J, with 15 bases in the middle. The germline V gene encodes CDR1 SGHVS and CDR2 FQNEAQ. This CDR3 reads CASSLGKGRGTEAFF. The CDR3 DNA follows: TGTGCCAGCAGCTTGGGTAAGGGGAGGGGCACTGAAGCTTTCTTT.

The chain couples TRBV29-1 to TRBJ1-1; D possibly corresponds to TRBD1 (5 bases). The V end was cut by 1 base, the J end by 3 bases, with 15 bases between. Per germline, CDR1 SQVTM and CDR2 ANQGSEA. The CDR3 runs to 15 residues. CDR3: CSVEGVSGIDTEAFF. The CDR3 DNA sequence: TGCAGCGTTGAAGGCGTATCAGGGATAGACACTGAAGCTTTCTTT.

CDR3 DNA sequence: TGTGCCAGCAGTCCGGGGACAGGCTACTATGGCTACACCTTC. Translation gives CASSPGTGYYGYTF. The chain combines TRBV6-5 with TRBJ1-2; 8 bases are shared with TRBD1. Germline V lookup: CDR1 MNHEY, CDR2 SVGAGI. The CDR3 has 14 residues. V lost 5 bases to trimming and J lost 3 bases; unmatched junction nucleotides: 5.

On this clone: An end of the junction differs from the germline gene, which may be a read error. In DNA form, the CDR3 reads TGTGCTAGCAGCCCGGGACTAGCGGTCCAAGAGACCCAGTACTTC. Amino acids: CASSPGLAVQETQYF. The chain carries TRBV7-7 and TRBJ2-5, with 11 nucleotides matching TRBD2. Looked up from germline, CDR1 is SSHAT and CDR2 is FNYEAQ (reference sequence). The CDR3 contains 15 residues.